These 20 T cell receptor beta chains came from one sample sequenced in a study of OX40 agonist ivuxolimab in advanced cancers. Sequencing was performed with immunoSEQ multiplex PCR; in TCRdb, only in-frame clones are kept and a portion is missing. The data show under 65,000 clones, 75% to 90% seen once. The starting material was CD4+ or CD8+ T cells sorted from blood, obtained in a trial of the OX40 agonist ivuxolimab. The receptors originated from an adult with an advanced solid tumor such as melanoma, head and neck, liver or kidney cancer.

Comments on this clone: Compared with germline, one end of the junction differs, possibly owing to a read error. V gene TRBV14 combines with J gene TRBJ2-7; no reliable D call. Germline V gene sequence: CDR1 SGHDN, CDR2 FVKESK. The CDR3 sequence is 11 residues long. The CDR3, as DNA: TGTGCCAGCAGCTCCCCCGGGCCTCTAACCTTC. It yields the protein CASSSPGPLTF.

This chain joins TRBV28 and TRBJ1-2; D is possibly TRBD1 (5 bases). Germline CDR1 is MDHEN and CDR2 is SYDVKM. Between the trimmed V and J ends, which lost 6 bases and 7 bases, there was a span of 9 bases. The CDR3 spans 11 residues. CDR3 sequence reads: CASRSTVGYTF. CDR3 DNA: TGTGCCAGCAGATCGACAGTTGGCTACACCTTC.

The V gene is TRBV5-1, the J gene TRBJ1-4, with a weak D call TRBD1 (5 bases). This CDR3 contains 16 residues. Germline V gene data show CDR1 as SGHRS and CDR2 as YFSETQ. V dropped 0 bases and J dropped 0 bases, with 9 bases sitting between them. The CDR3 loop reads CASSLGTGATNEKLFF. In DNA form, the CDR3 reads TGCGCCAGCAGCTTGGGGACGGGGGCAACTAATGAAAAACTGTTTTTT.

V and J are TRBV11-2 and TRBJ2-2; a possible D gene is TRBD1 (6 bases). Germline assignment: CDR1 SGHAT and CDR2 FQNNGV. With 5 bases removed from V and 6 bases from J, the gap between germline ends came to 13 bases. This CDR3 spans 14 amino acids. In nucleotides, the CDR3 is TGTGCCAGCAGCCCTTGGCCAGGGGCCGGGGAGCTGTTTTTT. Protein sequence: CASSPWPGAGELFF.

This clone turned up a few times. The chain has TRBV21-1 and TRBJ2-7; the D call TRBD1 from the table was never checked on the DNA. TRBV21-1 counts as a pseudogene. The CDR3 runs to 14 residues. CDR3 amino acids: CASSKEGHRHEQYF. In nucleotides, the CDR3 is TGTGCCAGCAGCAAGGAAGGACATCGGCACGAGCAGTACTTC.

The chain employs TRBV19 and TRBJ1-2, with TRBD1 matching over 7 bases. Unmatched junction bases numbered 9, after V lost 4 bases and J lost 4 bases. Germline CDR1 and CDR2: LNHDA and SQIVND (reference sequence). This CDR3 is 15 amino acids long. The CDR3 sequence: CASSRTGEPLYGYTF. CDR3 coding DNA: TGTGCCAGTAGTAGGACAGGAGAACCGCTCTATGGCTACACCTTC.

The J gene is TRBJ2-7, the V gene TRBV6-5; no clear D. The CDR3 consists of 11 residues. The V end was cut by 7 bases, the J end by 2 bases, with 6 bases between. CDR1 MNHEY and CDR2 SVGAGI come from the germline V gene. DNA for the CDR3: TGTGCCAGCACAGCTACCTACGAGCAGTACTTC. It yields the protein CASTATYEQYF.

This clone was picked up one time. CDR3 sequence reads: CASSLGRDTGIYEQYF. CDR3 nucleotides: TGTGCCAGCAGCTTAGGTAGGGACACGGGAATTTACGAGCAGTACTTC. V usage is TRBV7-2 and J usage is TRBJ2-7, with D possibly TRBD1 on 6 matching bases. Germline V gives CDR1 SGHTA, CDR2 FQGNSA. Trimming left V 1 base short and J 4 bases short, with 17 bases between. The CDR3 consists of 16 residues. The full variable domain, in which reference TRBV7-2 and TRBJ2-7 provide the parts outside the CDR3, is GAGVSQSPSNKVTEKGKDVELRCDPISGHTALYWYRQSLGQGLEFLIYFQGNSAPDKSGLPSDRFSAERTGGSVSTLTIQRTQQEDSAVYLCASSLGRDTGIYEQYFGPGTRLTVT.

This chain connects TRBV15 to TRBJ2-3; D unclear. Germline V gene lookup returns CDR1 LNHNV and CDR2 YYDKDF (reference sequence). The CDR3 runs to 13 residues. Trimming removed 0 bases at V and 5 bases at J, with 6 bases between. The CDR3 DNA reads TGTGCCACCAGCAGAGATCTCGGAGATACGCAGTATTTT. Amino acid sequence: CATSRDLGDTQYF.

The V call is TRBV4-3, the J call TRBJ2-5; D is unresolved. CDR1 is LGHNA, CDR2 YSLEER, per germline. Trimming took 3 bases from V and 5 from J, leaving 16 bases between them. The CDR3 loop spans 15 amino acids. The CDR3: CASSQTGSGGETQYF. Here the CDR3 DNA reads TGCGCCAGCAGCCAGACGGGTTCCGGTGGCGAGACCCAGTACTTC.

This clone was recorded only once. The rearrangement uses TRBV7-2 and TRBJ2-1; possibly TRBD1 or TRBD2 for D (6 bases each). Germline V lookup: CDR1 SGHTA, CDR2 FQGNSA. V lost 11 bases to trimming and J lost 9 bases, with 17 bases between them. This CDR3 region has 12 residues. Here the CDR3 reads CAGGHRGGEQFF. The CDR3, as DNA: TGTGCCGGGGGGCATCGAGGGGGTGAGCAGTTCTTC.

The chain uses TRBV6-6 and TRBJ1-2; D remains ambiguous. The V gene lost 0 bases and the J gene lost 0 bases, with 11 bases spanning the gap. The CDR3 is 16 amino acids. Germline assignment: CDR1 MNHNY and CDR2 SVGAGI (reference sequence). The DNA of the CDR3 is TGTGCCAGCAGTTACTCGATTAATGGGGCTAACTATGGCTACACCTTC. This sequence encodes CASSYSINGANYGYTF.

The chain links TRBV7-9 to TRBJ1-2; D is possibly TRBD1 (5 bases). The CDR3 is 14 amino acids. The germline V and J ends were trimmed by 5 bases and 4 bases, with 14 bases remaining between them. Germline CDR1 reads SEHNR; CDR2 reads FQNEAQ (reference sequence). CDR3 nucleotide sequence: TGTGCCAGCAGCCCTTCTCAGGGTCGCTATGGCTACACCTTC. Its translation is CASSPSQGRYGYTF.

The table lists this clone with a few counts. The V and J genes are TRBV4-2 and TRBJ2-5; tentative D call: TRBD2 (6 bases). The CDR3 covers 14 residues. Germline lookup yields CDR1 LGHNA and CDR2 YNFKEQ. Trimming took off 0 bases at V and 9 bases at J, with 14 bases between the two ends. The CDR3 coding sequence is TGTGCCAGCAGCCAAGACGAGACTAGTAAGGCCCAGTACTTC. This codes for CASSQDETSKAQYF.

J is TRBJ2-5 and V is TRBV18; D is possibly TRBD1 (6 bases). Germline V lookup: CDR1 KGHSH, CDR2 LQKENI. Trimming shortened V by 6 bases and J by 4 bases, and 12 bases separated the two germline ends. The CDR3 is 13 amino acids. CDR3 in DNA: TGTGCCAGCTCGTTACAGGGTGGAGAGACCCAGTACTTC. This translates into CASSLQGGETQYF.

The chain carries TRBV30 and TRBJ1-1; D is unclear. V lost 1 base to trimming and J lost 3 bases, with 6 bases between them. There are 12 residues in the CDR3. CDR1 GTSNPN and CDR2 SVGIG come from the germline V gene (reference sequence). The CDR3 reads CAWSGLYTEAFF. The CDR3 coding sequence is TGTGCCTGGAGTGGCCTGTACACTGAAGCTTTCTTT. Full variable domain (outside the CDR3, taken from reference TRBV30 and TRBJ1-1): SQTIHQWPATLVQPVGSPLSLECTVEGTSNPNLYWYRQAAGRGLQLLFYSVGIGQISSEVPQNLSASRPQDRQFILSSKKLLLSDSGFYLCAWSGLYTEAFFGQGTRLTVV.

V is TRBV30 and J is TRBJ1-2; 9 positions match TRBD1. The J segment lost 6 bases and the V segment lost 3 bases, leaving 8 bases of the junction unmatched. Looked up from germline, CDR1 is GTSNPN and CDR2 is SVGIG (reference sequence). CDR3 size: 14 residues. The CDR3 protein is CAWSNPGTGHGYTF. DNA of the CDR3: TGTGCCTGGAGCAACCCTGGGACAGGGCATGGCTACACCTTC.

This clone was picked up a small number of times. The V call is TRBV19, the J call TRBJ1-4; D gene uncertain. Trimming took off 6 bases at V and 2 bases at J, with 10 bases between the two ends. There are 14 residues in the CDR3. Germline CDR1 and CDR2: LNHDA and SQIVND (reference sequence). The CDR3 loop reads CASRSPGTNEKLFF. For the CDR3, the DNA is TGTGCCAGTAGGTCCCCTGGGACTAATGAAAAACTGTTTTTT. The full variable domain, in which reference TRBV19 and TRBJ1-4 provide the parts outside the CDR3, is DGGITQSPKYLFRKEGQNVTLSCEQNLNHDAMYWYRQDPGQGLRLIYYSQIVNDFQKGDIAEGYSVSREKKESFPLTVTSAQKNPTAFYLCASRSPGTNEKLFFGSGTQLSVL.

This chain links TRBV28 with TRBJ2-3; either TRBD1 or TRBD2 may fit D (5 bases each). The CDR3 runs to 15 residues. Trimming removed 6 bases from V and 4 bases from J, with 17 bases in between. Germline V gene lookup returns CDR1 MDHEN and CDR2 SYDVKM. The CDR3 coding sequence is TGTGCCAGCAGCCCACGCTTCAGGGAGTCAGATACGCAGTATTTT. It specifies CASSPRFRESDTQYF.

The chain links TRBV2 to TRBJ1-2; tentatively, D is TRBD1 (5 bases). From germline, CDR1 is SNHLY and CDR2 FYNNEI. CDR3 length: 13 residues. Trimming removed 6 bases at V and 4 bases at J, with 12 bases between. The CDR3 DNA follows: TGTGCCAGCAGGGGTGACAGTCTCTATGGCTACACCTTC. Its translation: CASRGDSLYGYTF.